The present T cell receptor (beta chain) was sequenced within a study of identical twins. In TCRdb, the 5' RACE reads were re-called with MiXCR into one record per CDR3 protein. The sample has some 500,000 distinct CDR3 sequences; 14% are singletons. With respect to this clonotype: Its antigen is currently unknown. The junction shows a germline mismatch at one end, possibly a read error.

General study points: Invariant populations such as MAIT and iNKT cells could partly muddle zero-insertion analyses. An excess of low generation probability was shown by twin-shared out-of-frame alpha sequences. Modeled out-of-frame TCR alpha sharing in monozygotic twins fell below observed levels.

The same sample was also used in a study of yellow fever vaccine responses in identical twins. That investigation notes: Twins' vaccine T cell response reportedly gave the appearance of partial convergence and partial personalization.

The source material was CD4+ T cells sorted from blood. The clonotype comes from a woman between 18 and 29 years old in good health.

CDR3 sequence: CASRRSENTIYF. CDR3 sequence (DNA): TGTGCCAGCAGGCGATCTGAAAACACCATATATTTT. This chain connects TRBV25-1 to TRBJ1-3, with D unclear. Germline V gene lookup returns CDR1 MGHDK and CDR2 SYGVNS. CDR3 length equals 12 residues. Together with reference TRBV25-1 and TRBJ1-3, the CDR3 gives the full variable domain: EADIYQTPRYLVIGTGKKITLECSQTMGHDKMYWYQQDPGMELHLIHYSYGVNSTEKGDLSSESTVSRIRTEHFPLTLESARPSHTSQYLCASRRSENTIYFGEGSWLTVV.